This record concerns one T cell receptor (beta chain) sequence. Its antigen is unknown. A second 7 to 11 cycle PCR used barcoded and J-beta primers. Each TCR beta cDNA got a 12-nucleotide random molecular identifier. TCRdb redid the calling of the 5' RACE reads with MiXCR, one entry per CDR3 protein. Counted here are about 1.5 million distinct CDR3 sequences, 40% to 50% occurring once; the ten biggest clones make up approximately 7.9%. These data come from a study of blood T cells in healthy people across ages. Study outcomes and limitations: PBMCs that were unsorted prevented a conclusive naive versus antigen-experienced comparison.

The CDR3 is 16 amino acids. Germline V CDR1 and CDR2: DFQATT, SNEGSKA (reference sequence). This clonotype was sampled from a woman between 18 and 29 years old in good health. The chain employs TRBV20-1 and TRBJ2-5; 7 positions match TRBD2. The J call is in doubt because the DNA end fits TRBJ2-7 better. Sequenced sample: blood. CDR3 region: CSASKSSGWGNYEQYF. CDR3 sequence (DNA): TGCAGTGCGTCGAAGTCTAGCGGTTGGGGGAACTACGAGCAGTACTTC.